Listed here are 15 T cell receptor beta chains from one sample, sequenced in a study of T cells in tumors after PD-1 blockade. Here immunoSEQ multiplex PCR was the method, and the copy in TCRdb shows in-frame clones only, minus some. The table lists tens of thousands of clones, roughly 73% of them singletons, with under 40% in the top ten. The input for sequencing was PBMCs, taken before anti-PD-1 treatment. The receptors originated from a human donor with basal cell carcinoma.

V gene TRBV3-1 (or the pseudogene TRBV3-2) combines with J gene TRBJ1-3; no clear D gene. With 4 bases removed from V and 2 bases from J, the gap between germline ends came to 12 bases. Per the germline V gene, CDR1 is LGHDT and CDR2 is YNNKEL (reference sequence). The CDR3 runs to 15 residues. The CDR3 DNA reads TGTGCCAGCAGCCGCAACCAGTGGACTGGAAACACCATATATTTT. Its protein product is CASSRNQWTGNTIYF.

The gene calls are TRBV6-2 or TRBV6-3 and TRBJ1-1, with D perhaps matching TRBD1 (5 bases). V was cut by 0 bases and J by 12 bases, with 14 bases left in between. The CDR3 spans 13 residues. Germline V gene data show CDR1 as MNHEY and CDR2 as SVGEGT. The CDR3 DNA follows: TGTGCCAGCAGTTACTCGACGGGGCTCCCTCCTTTCTTT. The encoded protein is CASSYSTGLPPFF.

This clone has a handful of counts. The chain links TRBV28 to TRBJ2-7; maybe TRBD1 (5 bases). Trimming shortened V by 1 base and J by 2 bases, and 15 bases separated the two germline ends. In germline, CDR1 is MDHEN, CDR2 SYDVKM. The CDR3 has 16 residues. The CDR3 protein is CASSLYKGKLTYEQYF. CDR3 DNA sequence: TGTGCCAGCAGTTTATATAAGGGGAAGCTCACCTACGAGCAGTACTTC.

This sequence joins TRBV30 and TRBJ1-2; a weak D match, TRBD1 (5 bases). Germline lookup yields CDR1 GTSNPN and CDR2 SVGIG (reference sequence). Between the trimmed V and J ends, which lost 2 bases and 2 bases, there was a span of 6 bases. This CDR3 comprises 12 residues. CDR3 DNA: TGTGCCTGGAGTCCAGGGAACTATGGCTACACCTTC. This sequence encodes CAWSPGNYGYTF.

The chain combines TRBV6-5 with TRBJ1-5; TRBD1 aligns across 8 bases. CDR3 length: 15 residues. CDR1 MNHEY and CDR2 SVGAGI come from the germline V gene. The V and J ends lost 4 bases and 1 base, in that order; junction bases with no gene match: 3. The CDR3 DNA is TGTGCCAGCAGTTGGGACAGGCTAAGCAATCAGCCCCAGCATTTT. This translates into CASSWDRLSNQPQHF.

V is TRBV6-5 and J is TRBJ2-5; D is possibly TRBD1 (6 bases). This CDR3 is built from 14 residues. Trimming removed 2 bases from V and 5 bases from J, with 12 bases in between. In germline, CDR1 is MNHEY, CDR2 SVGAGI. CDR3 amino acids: CASSYDDRSETQYF. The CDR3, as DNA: TGTGCCAGCAGTTACGACGACAGGTCGGAGACCCAGTACTTC.

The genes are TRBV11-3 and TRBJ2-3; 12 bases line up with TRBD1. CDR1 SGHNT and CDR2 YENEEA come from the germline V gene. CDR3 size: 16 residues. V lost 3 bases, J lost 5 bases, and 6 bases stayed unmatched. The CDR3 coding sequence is TGTGCCAGCAGCTTGGAGGGACAGGGGGCGGGAGATACGCAGTATTTT. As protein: CASSLEGQGAGDTQYF.

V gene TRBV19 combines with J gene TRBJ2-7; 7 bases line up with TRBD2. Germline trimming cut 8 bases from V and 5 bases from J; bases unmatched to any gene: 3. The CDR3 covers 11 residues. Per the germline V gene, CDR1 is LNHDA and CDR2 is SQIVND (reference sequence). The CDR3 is CASRGGNEQYF. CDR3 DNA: TGTGCCAGTCGGGGAGGGAACGAGCAGTACTTC.

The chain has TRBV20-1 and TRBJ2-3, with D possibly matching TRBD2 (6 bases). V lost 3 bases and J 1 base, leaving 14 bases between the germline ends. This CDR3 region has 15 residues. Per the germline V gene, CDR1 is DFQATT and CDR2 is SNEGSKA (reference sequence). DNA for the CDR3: TGCAGTGCTAGTGTTGGGGGGTACGGCACAGATACGCAGTATTTT. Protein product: CSASVGGYGTDTQYF.

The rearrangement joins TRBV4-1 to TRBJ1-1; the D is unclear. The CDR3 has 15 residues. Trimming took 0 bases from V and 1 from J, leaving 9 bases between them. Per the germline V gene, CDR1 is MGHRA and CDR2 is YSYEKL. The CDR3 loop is CASSQDVRSNTEAFF. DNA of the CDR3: TGCGCCAGCAGCCAAGACGTCAGATCGAACACTGAAGCTTTCTTT.

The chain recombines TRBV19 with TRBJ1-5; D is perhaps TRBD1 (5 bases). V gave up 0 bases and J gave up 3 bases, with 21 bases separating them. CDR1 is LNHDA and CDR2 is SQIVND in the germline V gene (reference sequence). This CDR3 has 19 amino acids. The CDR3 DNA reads TGTGCCAGTAGTATAGATAGTGGTGGGTGGGGGACCTCCAATCAGCCCCAGCATTTT. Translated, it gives CASSIDSGGWGTSNQPQHF.

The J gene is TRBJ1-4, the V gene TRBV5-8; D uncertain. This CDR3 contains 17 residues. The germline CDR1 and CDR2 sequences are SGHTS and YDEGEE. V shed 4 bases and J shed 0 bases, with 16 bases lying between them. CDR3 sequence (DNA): TGTGCCAGCAGCCGGGTGAGGACTCCTGCAACTAATGAAAAACTGTTTTTT. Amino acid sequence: CASSRVRTPATNEKLFF. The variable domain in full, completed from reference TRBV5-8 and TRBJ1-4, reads EAGVTQSPTHLIKTRGQQATLRCSPISGHTSVYWYQQALGLGLQFLLWYDEGEERNRGNFPPRFSGRQFPNYSSELNVNALELEDSALYLCASSRVRTPATNEKLFFGSGTQLSVL.

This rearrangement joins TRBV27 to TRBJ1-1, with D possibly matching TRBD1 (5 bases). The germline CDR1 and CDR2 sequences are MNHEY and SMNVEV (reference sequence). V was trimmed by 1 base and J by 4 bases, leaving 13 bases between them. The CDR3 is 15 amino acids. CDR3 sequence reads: CASSLWGRSVTEAFF. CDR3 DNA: TGTGCCAGCAGTTTATGGGGCAGGTCGGTCACTGAAGCTTTCTTT.

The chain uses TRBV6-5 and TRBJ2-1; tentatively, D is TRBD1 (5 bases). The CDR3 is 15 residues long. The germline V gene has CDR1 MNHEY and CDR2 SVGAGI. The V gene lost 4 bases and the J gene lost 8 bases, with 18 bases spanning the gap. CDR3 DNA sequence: TGTGCCAGCAGTTCAGACAGTCCCTATAGGGATGAGCAGTTCTTC. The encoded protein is CASSSDSPYRDEQFF.

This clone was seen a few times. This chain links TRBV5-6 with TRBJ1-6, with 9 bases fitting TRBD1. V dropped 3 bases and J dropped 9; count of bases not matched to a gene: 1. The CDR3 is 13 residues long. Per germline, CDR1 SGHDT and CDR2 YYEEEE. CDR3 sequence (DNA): TGTGCCAGCAGCTGGGGACAGGGTTCACCCCTCCACTTT. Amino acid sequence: CASSWGQGSPLHF.